This T cell receptor (beta chain) was identified during a study of T-cell memory formation after mild COVID-19 (dated by TCRdb to about 2021). Context from the whole study: TCR sequence clusters from the two donors were largely donor specific. T-cell clones expanding and contracting after mild COVID-19 in a couple of donors were tracked by longitudinal TCRalpha and TCRbeta repertoire sequencing. The cohort was made up of two young adult volunteers, one female and one male, who were previously healthy.

To note about this clonotype: Its antigen target is currently unknown. Base qualities are not at hand, and no much larger clone is one base apart.

PBMCs were isolated by Ficoll-Paque density gradient centrifugation. TCRdb names Illumina NovaSeq 6000 as the instrument used. Using 5'RACE with constant-segment primers, TCRalpha and TCRbeta cDNA libraries were constructed, with sample barcodes and unique molecular identifiers added in the process. Trizol reagent was used to extract RNA from every sample. Library amplification was performed in two PCR steps, and a second sample barcode and Illumina TruSeq adapters were introduced in the second step. Sequencing of libraries was performed on an Illumina NovaSeq with 2 x 150 bp paired-end reads. The study's processing was this. Demultiplexing of reads and collapsing into UMI-guided consensus sequences were performed with migec v1.2.7. With mixcr v2.1.11, UMI consensuses were aligned to TRA and TRB V and J templates and assembled into clonotypes. Clonotypes were classified as expanded or contracted when called significant by both edgeR and NoisET, with noise models trained on biological replicates. For edgeR calls, the cutoffs were a false discovery rate-adjusted p below 0.01 and a log2 fold-change threshold of 1. As an exploratory analysis of dynamics, max-normalized trajectories of the 1000 most abundant clonotypes were examined with PCA combined with hierarchical clustering. Separately sequenced CD4+ and CD8+ repertoires were used to assign the CD4 or CD8 phenotype of responding clones. The public reads were reprocessed in TCRdb via fastp at Q25 and MiXCR, keeping in-frame beta chains. Each record represents a unique CDR3 protein, reported with the most common genes and DNA among its rows. The V and J calls follow TCRdb's processing rather than the paper's. The sample table contains 250,000 to 300,000 distinct CDR3 sequences; only one count was recorded for 15% to 20% of them. The ten largest clones take up around 23% of the sample.

V loses 5 bases at its end and J loses 1 base; junction bases beyond the gene matches: 8. CDR3 length: 17 amino acids, cysteine to phenylalanine. Of the read, only the CDR3 DNA is kept; its 51 bases are in frame from base 1. From a lookup of the germline V gene, CDR1 and CDR2 are SGHRS and YFSETQ. Paper-wide results and their limitations: SARS-CoV-2 specificity of the second-wave clones peaking on day 37 was not confirmed. Balanced CD4/CD8 phenotypes were observed for clones contracting from day 15 to 85, whereas a bias towards CD4+ was observed for a second wave of clones expanding from day 15 to 37. The study included only a couple of mild cases, and larger cohorts that include severe cases with pre-infection samples were judged to be necessary. The detection of some responding clones in pre-infection memory suggests that pre-existing cross-reactive memory T cells joined the SARS-CoV-2 response. Contracting CD4+ clones were found mainly in CM and EM memory subsets, while CD8+ clones were enriched in EMRA.

This receptor was identified in a man aged 18 to 35 who had mild COVID-19 (a few samples of this study predate the infection). The sample titles of this study are shuffled in the database, so cell type and time point are left out; the donor was told from shared clones. The chain couples TRBV5-1 to TRBJ2-5; TRBD2 fits 13 bases in the junction. Sequenced material: PBMCs or a T cell subset sorted from them (not recorded which). The bases are TGCGCCAGCAGGTCCGGGACTAGCGGGGAGTTCCAAGAGACCCAGTACTTC. Translated, it reads CASRSGTSGEFQETQYF.